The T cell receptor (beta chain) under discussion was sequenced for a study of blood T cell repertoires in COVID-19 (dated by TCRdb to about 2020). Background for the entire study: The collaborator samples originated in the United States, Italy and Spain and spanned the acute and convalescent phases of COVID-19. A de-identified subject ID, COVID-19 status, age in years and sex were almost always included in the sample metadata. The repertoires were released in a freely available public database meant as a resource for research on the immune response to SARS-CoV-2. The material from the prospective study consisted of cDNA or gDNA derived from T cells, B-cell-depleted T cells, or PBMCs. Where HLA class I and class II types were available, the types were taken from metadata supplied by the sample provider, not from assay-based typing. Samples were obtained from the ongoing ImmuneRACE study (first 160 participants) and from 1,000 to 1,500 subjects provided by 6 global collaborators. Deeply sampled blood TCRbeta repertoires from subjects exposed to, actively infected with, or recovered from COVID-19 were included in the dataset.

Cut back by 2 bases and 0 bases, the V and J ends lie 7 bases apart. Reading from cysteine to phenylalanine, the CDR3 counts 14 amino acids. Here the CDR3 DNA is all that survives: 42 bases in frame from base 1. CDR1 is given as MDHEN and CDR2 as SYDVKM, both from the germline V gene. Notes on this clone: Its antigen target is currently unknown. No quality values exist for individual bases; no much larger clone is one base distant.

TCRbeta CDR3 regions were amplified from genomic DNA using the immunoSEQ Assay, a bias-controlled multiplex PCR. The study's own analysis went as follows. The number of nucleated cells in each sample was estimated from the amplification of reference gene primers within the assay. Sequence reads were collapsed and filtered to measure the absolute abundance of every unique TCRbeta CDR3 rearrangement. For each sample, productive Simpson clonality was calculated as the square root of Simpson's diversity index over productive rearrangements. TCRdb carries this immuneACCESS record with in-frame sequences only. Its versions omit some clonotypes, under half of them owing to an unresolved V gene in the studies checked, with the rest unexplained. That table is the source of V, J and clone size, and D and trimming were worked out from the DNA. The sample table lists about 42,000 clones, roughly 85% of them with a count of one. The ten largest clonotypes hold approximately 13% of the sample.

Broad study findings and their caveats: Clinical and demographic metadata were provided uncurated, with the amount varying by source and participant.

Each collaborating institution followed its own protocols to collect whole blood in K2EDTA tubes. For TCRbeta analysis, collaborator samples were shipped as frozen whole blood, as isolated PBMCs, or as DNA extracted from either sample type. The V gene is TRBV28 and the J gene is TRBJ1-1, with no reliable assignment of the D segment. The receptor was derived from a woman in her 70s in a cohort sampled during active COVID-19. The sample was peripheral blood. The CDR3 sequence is CASSLTSLNTEAFF. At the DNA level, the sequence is TGTGCCAGCAGTTTAACTAGCCTGAACACTGAAGCTTTCTTT.